This TCR beta chain was recovered during a study of T cells in Graves' hyperthyroidism and ophthalmopathy. Study outcomes and limitations: A model of 13 V-J features distinguished ophthalmopathy from stable hyperthyroidism. Ophthalmopathy prediction by the model preceded onset by a median about 6.5 months. Appearing also in blood were most of the thyroid clonotypes expanded above 0.001.

This clonotype was seen many times. The target antigen is unknown. The junction differs from germline at one of its ends, possibly a read error. The length of the CDR3 is 13 residues. Germline V gene lookup returns CDR1 SGHTA and CDR2 FQGTGA. Patients were excluded for uncontrolled infection, other autoimmune disease, pregnancy or lactation. RNA transcripts yielded amplified TCR beta CDR3 regions. The HTBI primer set was used in a first-round RT-PCR of the TCR CDR3. TCRdb re-called the multiplex PCR reads through MiXCR, storing one row per CDR3 protein. Of about 350,000 distinct CDR3 sequences listed, around a sixth were seen once; the top ten hold 15% to 18%.

V usage is TRBV7-3 and J usage is TRBJ2-5, with D unresolved. The origin of this receptor is a woman in her forties with Graves' ophthalmopathy. The sample comprised blood. CDR3 sequence: CASSLMGTETRYF. CDR3 coding DNA: TGTGCCAGCAGCTTGATGGGAACGGAGACCCGGTACTTC.